The TCR beta chain under discussion was sequenced for a study of cytomegalovirus exposure and HLA in healthy donors. Study-level findings and limits: TRBV6-2, TRBV6-3 and other indistinguishable V segments were excluded. TCR beta chains associated with HLA were, in a later analysis, more clonally expanded than equally common others. Overall, about 160 TCR beta chains were annotated as cytomegalovirus-associated. Trimming of TCR beta V- and J-genes showed a link, identified in a later analysis, to a missense DCLRE1C variant.

PCR involved 60 Vbeta and 13 Jbeta primers. Some clones are missing from TCRdb's copy, which holds only in-frame ones; the method was immunoSEQ multiplex PCR. Of 200,000 or so clones detected, approximately 79% appear once; the ten largest clones hold roughly 1.5%. As concerns this clone: Its antigen is unknown.

Trimming left V 3 bases short and J 6 bases short, with 20 bases between. The CDR3 sequence is 16 residues long. The germline V gene encodes CDR1 MGHRA and CDR2 YSYEKL. This clonotype was obtained from a man aged 50 or older in good health and CMV-seronegative. The gene calls are TRBV4-1 and TRBJ2-5, with D possibly matching TRBD2 (6 bases). Material: PBMCs. The CDR3 DNA reads as TGCGCCAGCAGCCACCGGTACCCGGACGGGGGAAAGACCCAGTACTTC. Protein product: CASSHRYPDGGKTQYF.